This record concerns one T cell receptor (beta chain) sequence. The target antigen is unknown. The CDR3 spans 14 residues. The junction had 7 bases not matched to a gene; V was cut back by 3 bases and J by 7 bases. Germline assignment: CDR1 SGDLS and CDR2 YYNGEE. The data are from a study of cytomegalovirus exposure and HLA in healthy donors. General observations from the study: The investigators catalogued 164 TCR beta chains as cytomegalovirus-associated.

With 60 Vbeta and 13 Jbeta primers, the PCR was carried out. TCRdb's copy holds only in-frame clones and misses some; the assay was immunoSEQ multiplex PCR. The data hold 70,000 to 95,000 clones, with around 80% observed a single time. This sequence joins TRBV9 and TRBJ2-1; 7 bases map to TRBD2. The sequence derives from a male donor in good health and CMV-seronegative. Sequenced sample: PBMCs. CDR3 region: CASSGVAGVNEQFF. CDR3 nucleotide sequence: TGTGCCAGCAGCGGGGTGGCGGGAGTGAATGAGCAGTTCTTC.